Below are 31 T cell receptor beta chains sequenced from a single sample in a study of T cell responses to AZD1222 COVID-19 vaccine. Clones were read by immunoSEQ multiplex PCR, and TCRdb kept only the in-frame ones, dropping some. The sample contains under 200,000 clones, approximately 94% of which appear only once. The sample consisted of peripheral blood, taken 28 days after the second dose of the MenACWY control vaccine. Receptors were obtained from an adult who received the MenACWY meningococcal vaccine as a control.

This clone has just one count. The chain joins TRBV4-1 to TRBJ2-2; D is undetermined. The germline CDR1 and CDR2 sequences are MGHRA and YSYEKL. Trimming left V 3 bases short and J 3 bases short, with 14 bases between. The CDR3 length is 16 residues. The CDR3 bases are TGCGCCAGCAGCCAGTACCCCGGACCTGACACCGGGGAGCTGTTTTTT. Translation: CASSQYPGPDTGELFF.

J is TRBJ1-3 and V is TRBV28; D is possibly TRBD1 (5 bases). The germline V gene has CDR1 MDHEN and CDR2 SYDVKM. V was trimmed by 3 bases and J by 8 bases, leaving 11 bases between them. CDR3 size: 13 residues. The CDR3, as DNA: TGTGCCAGCAGTTTGGGCAGGGAGGACACCATATATTTT. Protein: CASSLGREDTIYF.

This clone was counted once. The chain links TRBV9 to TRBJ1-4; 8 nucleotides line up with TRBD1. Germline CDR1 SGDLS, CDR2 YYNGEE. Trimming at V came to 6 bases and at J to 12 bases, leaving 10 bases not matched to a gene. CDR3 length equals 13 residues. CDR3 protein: CASNTGGYGELFF. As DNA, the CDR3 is TGTGCCAGCAACACAGGGGGGTACGGGGAACTGTTTTTT.

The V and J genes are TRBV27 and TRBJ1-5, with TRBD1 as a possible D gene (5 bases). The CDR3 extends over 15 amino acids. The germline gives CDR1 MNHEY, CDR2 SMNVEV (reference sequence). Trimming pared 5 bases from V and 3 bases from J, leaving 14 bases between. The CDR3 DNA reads TGTGCCAGCAGTGCCTTACTAGGGACCAATCAGCCCCAGCATTTT. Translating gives CASSALLGTNQPQHF.

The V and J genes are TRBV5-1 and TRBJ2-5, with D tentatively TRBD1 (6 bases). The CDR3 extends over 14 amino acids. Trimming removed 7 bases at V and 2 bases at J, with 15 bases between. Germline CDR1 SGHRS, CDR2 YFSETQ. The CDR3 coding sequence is TGCGCCAGCTTTCAGGGGTTGGGGCAAGAGACCCAGTACTTC. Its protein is CASFQGLGQETQYF.

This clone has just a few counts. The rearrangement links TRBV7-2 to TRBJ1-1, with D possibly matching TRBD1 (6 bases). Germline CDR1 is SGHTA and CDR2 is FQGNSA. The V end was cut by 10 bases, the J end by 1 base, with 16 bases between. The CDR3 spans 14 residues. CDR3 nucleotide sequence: TGTGCCACCCGTCGAGGGGGACCGAACACTGAAGCTTTCTTT. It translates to CATRRGGPNTEAFF.

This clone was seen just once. CDR3 DNA sequence: TGTGCCAGCAGCCGGGGGGTAGGTCAGATTGAAGCTTTCTTT. Translating gives CASSRGVGQIEAFF. V usage is TRBV27 and J usage is TRBJ1-1; possible D gene TRBD1, 5 bases. The CDR3 contains 14 residues. Deletions cut 6 bases from V and 7 bases from J, with 18 bases between. Germline V gives CDR1 MNHEY, CDR2 SMNVEV (reference sequence).

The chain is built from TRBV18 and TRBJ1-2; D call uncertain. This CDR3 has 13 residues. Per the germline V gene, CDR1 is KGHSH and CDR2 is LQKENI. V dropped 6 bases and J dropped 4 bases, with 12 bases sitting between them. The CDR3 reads CASSTDGIYGYTF. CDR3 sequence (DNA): TGTGCCAGCTCGACGGACGGGATCTATGGCTACACCTTC.

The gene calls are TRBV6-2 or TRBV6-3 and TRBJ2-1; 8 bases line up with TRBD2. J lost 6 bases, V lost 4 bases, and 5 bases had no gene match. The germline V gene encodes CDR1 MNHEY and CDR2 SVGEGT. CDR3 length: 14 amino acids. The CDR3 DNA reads TGTGCCAGCAGTTCCTTTGGGACTAGCAATGAGCAGTTCTTC. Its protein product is CASSSFGTSNEQFF.

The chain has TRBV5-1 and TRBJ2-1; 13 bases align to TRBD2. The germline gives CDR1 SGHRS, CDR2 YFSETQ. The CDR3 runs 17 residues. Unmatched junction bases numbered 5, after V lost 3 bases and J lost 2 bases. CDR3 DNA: TGCGCCAGCAGCTGGGGACTAGCGGGACTCACCTACAATGAGCAGTTCTTC. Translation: CASSWGLAGLTYNEQFF. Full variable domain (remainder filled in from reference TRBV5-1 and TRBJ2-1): KAGVTQTPRYLIKTRGQQVTLSCSPISGHRSVSWYQQTPGQGLQFLFEYFSETQRNKGNFPGRFSGRQFSNSRSEMNVSTLELGDSALYLCASSWGLAGLTYNEQFFGPGTRLTVL.

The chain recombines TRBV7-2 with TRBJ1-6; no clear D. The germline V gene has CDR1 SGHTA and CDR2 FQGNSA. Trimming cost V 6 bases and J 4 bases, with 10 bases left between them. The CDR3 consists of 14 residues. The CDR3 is CASRRRGYNSPLHF. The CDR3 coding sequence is TGTGCCAGCAGGCGGAGAGGATATAATTCACCCCTCCACTTT.

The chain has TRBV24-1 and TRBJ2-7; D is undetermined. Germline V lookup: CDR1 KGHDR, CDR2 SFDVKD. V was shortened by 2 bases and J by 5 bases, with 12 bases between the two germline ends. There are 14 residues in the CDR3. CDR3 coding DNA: TGTGCCACCAGTGATTCAAATAAGGGCCACGAGCAGTACTTC. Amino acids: CATSDSNKGHEQYF.

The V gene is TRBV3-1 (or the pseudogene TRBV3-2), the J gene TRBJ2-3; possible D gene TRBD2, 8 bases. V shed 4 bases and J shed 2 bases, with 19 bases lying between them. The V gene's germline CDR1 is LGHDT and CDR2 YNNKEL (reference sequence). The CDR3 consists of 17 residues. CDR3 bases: TGTGCCAGCAGCCCAGAGGGGGCGGGAGGACCCACAGATACGCAGTATTTT. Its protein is CASSPEGAGGPTDTQYF.

CDR3 sequence: CAISESPVQEGQPQHF. The CDR3 region has the DNA TGTGCCATCAGTGAGTCGCCGGTGCAAGAGGGTCAGCCCCAGCATTTT. The chain has TRBV10-3 and TRBJ1-5; D is unclear. V lost 0 bases, J lost 6 bases, and 15 bases lay in between. CDR3 length equals 16 residues. Germline V gives CDR1 ENHRY, CDR2 SYGVKD.

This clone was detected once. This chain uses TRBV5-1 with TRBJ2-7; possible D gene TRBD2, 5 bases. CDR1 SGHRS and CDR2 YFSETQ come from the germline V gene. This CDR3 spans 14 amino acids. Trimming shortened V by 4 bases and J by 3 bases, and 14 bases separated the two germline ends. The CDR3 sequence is CASSPTGNNYEQYF. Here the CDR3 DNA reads TGCGCCAGCAGCCCGACGGGGAATAACTACGAGCAGTACTTC.

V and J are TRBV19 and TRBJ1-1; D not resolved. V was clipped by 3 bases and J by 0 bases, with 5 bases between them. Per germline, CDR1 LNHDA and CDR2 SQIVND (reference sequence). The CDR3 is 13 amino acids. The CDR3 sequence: CASSIILNTEAFF. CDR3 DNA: TGTGCCAGTAGTATTATTCTGAACACTGAAGCTTTCTTT.

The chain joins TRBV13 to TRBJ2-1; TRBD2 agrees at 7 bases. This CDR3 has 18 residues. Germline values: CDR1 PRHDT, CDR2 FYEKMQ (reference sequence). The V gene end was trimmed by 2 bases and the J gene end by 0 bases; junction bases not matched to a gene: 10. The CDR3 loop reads CASSLPHQLARSYNEQFF. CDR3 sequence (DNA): TGTGCCAGCAGCTTACCGCACCAACTAGCGCGCTCCTACAATGAGCAGTTCTTC.

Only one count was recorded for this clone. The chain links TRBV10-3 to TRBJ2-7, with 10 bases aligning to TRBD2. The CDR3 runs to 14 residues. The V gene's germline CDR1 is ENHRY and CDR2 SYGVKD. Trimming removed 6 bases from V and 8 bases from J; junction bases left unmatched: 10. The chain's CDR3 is CAISPGLALPKQYF. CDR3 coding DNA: TGTGCCATCAGCCCGGGACTAGCGCTCCCTAAGCAGTACTTC.

The CDR3, as DNA: TGTGCCAGCACTGTGGACAGGGGTCGGCCCCAGCATTTT. This codes for CASTVDRGRPQHF. V is TRBV12-3 or TRBV12-4 and J is TRBJ1-5, with 9 bases lining up with TRBD1. V shed 7 bases, J shed 9 bases, and the junction held 7 bases outside the gene matches. The CDR3 spans 13 residues.

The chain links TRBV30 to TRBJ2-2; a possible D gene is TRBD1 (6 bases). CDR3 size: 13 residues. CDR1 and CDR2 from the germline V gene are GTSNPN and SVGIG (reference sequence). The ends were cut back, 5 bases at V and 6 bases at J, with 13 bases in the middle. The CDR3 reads CAWHTGLAGELFF. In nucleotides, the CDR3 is TGTGCCTGGCATACAGGGTTGGCCGGGGAGCTGTTTTTT.

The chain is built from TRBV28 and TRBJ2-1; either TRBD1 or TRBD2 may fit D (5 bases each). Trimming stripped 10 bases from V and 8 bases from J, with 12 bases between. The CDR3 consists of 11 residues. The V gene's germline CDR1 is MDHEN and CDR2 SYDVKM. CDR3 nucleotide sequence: TGTGCCACCGGGACGCGCGATGAGCAGTTCTTC. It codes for CATGTRDEQFF. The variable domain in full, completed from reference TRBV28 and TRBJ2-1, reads DVKVTQSSRYLVKRTGEKVFLECVQDMDHENMFWYRQDPGLGLRLIYFSYDVKMKEKGDIPEGYSVSREKKERFSLILESASTNQTSMYLCATGTRDEQFFGPGTRLTVL.

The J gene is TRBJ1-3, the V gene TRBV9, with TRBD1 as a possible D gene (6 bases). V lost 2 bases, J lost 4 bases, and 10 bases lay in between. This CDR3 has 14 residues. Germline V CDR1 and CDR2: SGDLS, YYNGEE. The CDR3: CASSVTGLGNTIYF. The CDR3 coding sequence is TGTGCCAGCAGCGTTACAGGGCTGGGAAACACCATATATTTT.

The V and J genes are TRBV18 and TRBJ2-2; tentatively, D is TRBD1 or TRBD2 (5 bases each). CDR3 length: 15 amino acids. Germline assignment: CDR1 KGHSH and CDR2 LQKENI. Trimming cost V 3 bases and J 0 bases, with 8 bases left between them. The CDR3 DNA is TGTGCCAGCTCACCTGGGACCGCGAACACCGGGGAGCTGTTTTTT. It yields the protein CASSPGTANTGELFF.

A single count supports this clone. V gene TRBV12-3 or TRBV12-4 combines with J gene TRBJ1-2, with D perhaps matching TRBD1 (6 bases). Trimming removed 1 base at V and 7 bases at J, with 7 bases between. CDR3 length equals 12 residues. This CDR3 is CASSLVGAGYTF. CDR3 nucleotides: TGTGCCAGCAGTTTAGTGGGGGCTGGCTACACCTTC.

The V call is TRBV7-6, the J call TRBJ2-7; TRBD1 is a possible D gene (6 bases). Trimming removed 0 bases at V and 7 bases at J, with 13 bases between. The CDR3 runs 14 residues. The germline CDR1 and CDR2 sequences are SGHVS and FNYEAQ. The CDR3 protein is CASSLAFSQGEQYF. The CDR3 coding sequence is TGTGCCAGCAGCTTAGCGTTCTCCCAGGGGGAGCAGTACTTC. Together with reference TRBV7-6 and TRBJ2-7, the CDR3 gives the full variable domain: GAGVSQSPRYKVTKRGQDVALRCDPISGHVSLYWYRQALGQGPEFLTYFNYEAQQDKSGLPNDRFSAERPEGSISTLTIQRTEQRDSAMYRCASSLAFSQGEQYFGPGTRLTVT.

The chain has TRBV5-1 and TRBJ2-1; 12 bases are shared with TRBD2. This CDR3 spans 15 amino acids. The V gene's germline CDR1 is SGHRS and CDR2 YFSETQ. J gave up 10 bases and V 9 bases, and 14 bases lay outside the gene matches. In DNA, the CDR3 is TGCGCCACCCGACCGGGACTAGCGGGTTCGGGGGAGCAGTTCTTC. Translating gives CATRPGLAGSGEQFF.

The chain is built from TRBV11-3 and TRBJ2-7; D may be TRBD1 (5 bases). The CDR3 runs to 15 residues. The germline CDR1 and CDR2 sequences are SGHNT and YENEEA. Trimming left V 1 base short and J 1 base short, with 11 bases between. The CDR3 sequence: CASSLGPTGSYEQYF. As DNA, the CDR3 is TGTGCCAGCAGCTTAGGGCCTACAGGATCCTACGAGCAGTACTTC.

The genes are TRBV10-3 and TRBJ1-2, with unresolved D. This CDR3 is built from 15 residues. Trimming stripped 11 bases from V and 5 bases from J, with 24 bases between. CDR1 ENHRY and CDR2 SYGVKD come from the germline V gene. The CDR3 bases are TGTGCCTCCCGCTTCCAAGGGCCCGCTAGTTATGGCTACACCTTC. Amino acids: CASRFQGPASYGYTF.

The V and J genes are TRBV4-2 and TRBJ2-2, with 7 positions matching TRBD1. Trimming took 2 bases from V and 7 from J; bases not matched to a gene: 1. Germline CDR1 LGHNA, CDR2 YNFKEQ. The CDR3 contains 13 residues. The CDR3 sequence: CASSQHRGGELFF. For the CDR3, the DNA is TGTGCCAGCAGCCAACACAGGGGCGGGGAGCTGTTTTTT.

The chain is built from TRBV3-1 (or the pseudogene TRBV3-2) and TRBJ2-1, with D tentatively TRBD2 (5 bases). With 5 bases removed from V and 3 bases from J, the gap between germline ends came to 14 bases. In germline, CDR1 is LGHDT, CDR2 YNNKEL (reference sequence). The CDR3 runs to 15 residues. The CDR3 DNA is TGTGCCAGCAGCTCCCGTCTTAGCGACTACAATGAGCAGTTCTTC. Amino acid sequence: CASSSRLSDYNEQFF.

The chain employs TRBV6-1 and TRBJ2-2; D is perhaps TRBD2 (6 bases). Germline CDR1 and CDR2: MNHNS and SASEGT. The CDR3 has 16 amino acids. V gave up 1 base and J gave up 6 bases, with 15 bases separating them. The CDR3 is CASSEVQRVFSGELFF. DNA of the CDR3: TGTGCCAGCAGTGAAGTCCAGCGGGTATTTTCCGGGGAGCTGTTTTTT.